This T cell receptor (beta chain) emerged from a study of siplizumab effects on memory and regulatory T cells. Study outcomes and limitations: The study found that mappable alloreactive CD4+ clones averaged nearly 70% Treg-derived with siplizumab and around 25% in controls. Under siplizumab, alloreactive sequences traced to unstimulated CD4+ memory cells were significantly reduced. Naive T cell populations appeared to exhibit greater diversity than memory cells and appeared to be major alloresponse contributors.

V lost 5 bases and J lost 1, with 9 bases in between. The germline V gene has CDR1 LNHDA and CDR2 SQIVND (reference sequence). This CDR3 contains 14 residues. As for this clone: Its antigen is undetermined.

Produced via immunoSEQ multiplex PCR; TCRdb's table is partial and in-frame only. The sample has about 14,000 clones, about 49% seen once. An approximately six-day coculture at 37°C was performed with the mixed lymphocyte reaction cells. CFSE tagged responder PBMCs, Violet Dye tagged stimulator PBMCs, and the cells were mixed 1:1. This sequence originates from a human donor in good health; the cells came from an allogeneic mixed lymphocyte reaction. The sequenced material came from CFSE-low (dividing) CD4+ T cells sorted from an allogeneic mixed lymphocyte reaction. The genes are TRBV19 and TRBJ1-3; D gene ambiguous. The CDR3 nucleotides read TGTGCCAGTAGTCCCACGGGGTCTGGAAACACCATATATTTT. Amino acids: CASSPTGSGNTIYF.